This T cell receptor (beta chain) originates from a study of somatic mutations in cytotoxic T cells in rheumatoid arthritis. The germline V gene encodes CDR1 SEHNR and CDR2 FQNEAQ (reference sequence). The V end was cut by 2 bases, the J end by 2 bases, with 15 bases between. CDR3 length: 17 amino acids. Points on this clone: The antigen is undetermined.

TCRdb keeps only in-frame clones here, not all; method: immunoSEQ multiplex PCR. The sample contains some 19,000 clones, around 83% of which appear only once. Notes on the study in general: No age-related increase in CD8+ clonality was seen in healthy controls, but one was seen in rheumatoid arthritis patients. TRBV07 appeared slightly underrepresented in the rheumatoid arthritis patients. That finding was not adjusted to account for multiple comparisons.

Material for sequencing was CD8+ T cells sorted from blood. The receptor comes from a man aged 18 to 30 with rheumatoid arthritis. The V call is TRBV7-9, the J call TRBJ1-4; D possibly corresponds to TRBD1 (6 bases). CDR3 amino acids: CASSLSFEGVTNEKLFF. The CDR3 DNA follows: TGTGCCAGCAGCTTAAGTTTTGAGGGGGTTACTAATGAAAAACTGTTTTTT.